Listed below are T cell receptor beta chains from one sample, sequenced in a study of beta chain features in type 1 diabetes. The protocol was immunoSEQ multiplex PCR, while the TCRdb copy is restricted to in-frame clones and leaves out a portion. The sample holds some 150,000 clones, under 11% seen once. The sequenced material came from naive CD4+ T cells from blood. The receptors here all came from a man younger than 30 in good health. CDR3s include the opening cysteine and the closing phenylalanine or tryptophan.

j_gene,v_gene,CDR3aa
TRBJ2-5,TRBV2,CASSDLSVETQYF
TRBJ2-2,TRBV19,CASSIFGTATGELFF
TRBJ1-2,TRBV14,CASSRGLNYGYTF
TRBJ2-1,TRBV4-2,CASSQATGGMTQFF
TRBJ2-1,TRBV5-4,CASSPNGPQGAHFEQFF
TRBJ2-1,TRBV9,CASSVDSSYNEQFF
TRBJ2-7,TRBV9,CASSATGTSPYEQYF
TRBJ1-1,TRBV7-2,CASSFGRGETEAFF
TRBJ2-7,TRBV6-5,CASRPGGVSYEQYF
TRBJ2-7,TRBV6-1,CASSEARYEQYF
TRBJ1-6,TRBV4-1,CASSQDWQGAGLHF
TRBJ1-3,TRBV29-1,CSVARRGTSGNTIYF
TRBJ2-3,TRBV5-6,CASSSTGGRTDTQYF
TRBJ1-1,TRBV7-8,CASSLGLQGRDAFF
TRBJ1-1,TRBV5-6,CASSPRQFYTEAFF
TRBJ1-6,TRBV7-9,CASSPGTAYNSPLHF
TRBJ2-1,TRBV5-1,CASSLAGRGSYNEQFF
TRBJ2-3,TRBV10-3,CAILPGLAVDTQYF
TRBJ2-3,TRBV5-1,CASSQGTSGGLYF
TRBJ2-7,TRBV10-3,CAISEGSGQNYEQYF
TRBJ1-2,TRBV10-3,CAISTDKTNYGYTF
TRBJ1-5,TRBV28,CASSGSQPQHF
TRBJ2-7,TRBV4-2,CASSTTSGGYEQYF
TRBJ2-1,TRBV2,CASSWTSGDNEQFF
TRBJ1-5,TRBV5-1,CASSEGQYNQPQHF
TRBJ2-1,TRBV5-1,CASSLQGNSYNEQFF